These 6 T cell receptor beta chains share one sample of origin, sequenced in a study of blood T cell repertoires in COVID-19 (TCRdb year 2020). Preparation of the library involved the immunoSEQ multiplex PCR assay. TCRdb limited this immuneACCESS table to in-frame rearrangements with V and J called. A share of clones is missing; checked studies link under half to unresolved V genes, and the rest is unexplained. The sample table contains about 160,000 clones; only one count was recorded for approximately 86% of them. Together, the top ten hold approximately 10% of the sample. The source material was peripheral blood. These receptors originate from a woman older than 75 with active or convalescent COVID-19.

This chain connects TRBV27 to TRBJ1-1; 8 nucleotides match TRBD1. Germline trimming cut 4 bases from V and 3 bases from J; bases unmatched to any gene: 1. The CDR3 has 13 amino acids. CDR1 and CDR2 from the germline V gene are MNHEY and SMNVEV (reference sequence). CDR3 coding DNA: TGTGCCAGCAGTTCAGGGGGCTACACTGAAGCTTTCTTT. This codes for CASSSGGYTEAFF.

CDR3 sequence reads: CASSRSGTSGRAADTQYF. The CDR3 coding sequence is TGTGCCAGCAGCCGGTCAGGGACTAGCGGGAGGGCCGCAGATACGCAGTATTTT. The chain carries TRBV4-2 and TRBJ2-3, with 16 bases matching TRBD2. V was clipped by 4 bases and J by 4 bases; unmatched bases: 8. The CDR3 sequence is 18 residues long. Germline CDR1 reads LGHNA; CDR2 reads YNFKEQ.

The chain couples TRBV9 to TRBJ2-7; D is possibly TRBD2 (6 bases). The CDR3 spans 15 residues. The V end was cut by 0 bases, the J end by 3 bases, with 13 bases between. Germline V lookup: CDR1 SGDLS, CDR2 YYNGEE. DNA for the CDR3: TGTGCCAGCAGCGTAGGGGTTAGCGGAGACTACGAGCAGTACTTC. This gives the protein CASSVGVSGDYEQYF.

Note on this clone: This same CDR3 is encoded by further DNA sequences in the sample. CDR3 residues: CASSLDGQGTEAFF. The DNA for the CDR3 is TGCGCCAGCAGCTTGGACGGACAGGGCACTGAAGCTTTCTTT. V usage is TRBV5-1 and J usage is TRBJ1-1, with 8 bases that match TRBD1. The trim removed 0 bases at V and 4 bases at J, leaving 2 bases unmatched. Germline V gene lookup returns CDR1 SGHRS and CDR2 YFSETQ. The CDR3 covers 14 residues.

This chain links TRBV11-2 with TRBJ2-7, with D maybe TRBD1 (5 bases). Trimming removed 5 bases from V and 5 bases from J, with 13 bases in between. Germline V CDR1 and CDR2: SGHAT, FQNNGV. CDR3 length: 13 amino acids. CDR3 coding DNA: TGTGCCAGCAGCGGCGGACAAGCCAACGAGCAGTACTTC. Amino acid sequence: CASSGGQANEQYF. Together with reference TRBV11-2 and TRBJ2-7, the CDR3 gives the full variable domain: EAGVAQSPRYKIIEKRQSVAFWCNPISGHATLYWYQQILGQGPKLLIQFQNNGVVDDSQLPKDRFSAERLKGVDSTLKIQPAKLEDSAVYLCASSGGQANEQYFGPGTRLTVT.

The V gene is TRBV18, the J gene TRBJ2-1, with D possibly TRBD2 on 5 matching bases. CDR1 and CDR2 (germline): KGHSH, LQKENI. V lost 3 bases and J lost 2, with 14 bases in between. CDR3 length equals 16 residues. CDR3: CASSPYASGAYNEQFF. The DNA of the CDR3 is TGTGCCAGCTCACCCTACGCGAGCGGAGCCTACAATGAGCAGTTCTTC.